These 12 T cell receptor beta chains were sequenced from one sample in a study of blood T cell repertoires in COVID-19 (TCRdb year 2020). Library preparation employed the immunoSEQ multiplex PCR assay. Sourced from immuneACCESS, this table was stored by TCRdb with only in-frame sequences that have V and J called. A share of the clones is absent; for the studies checked, an unresolved V gene accounts for under half, and the remainder has no known explanation. This sample gives approximately 150,000 clones in total; 80% to 90% of them show up just once. The ten most abundant clones make up roughly 1% of the sample. Input material: peripheral blood. The receptors derive from a man aged 40-55 years with acute or convalescent COVID-19.

The chain uses TRBV19 and TRBJ2-1, with D perhaps matching TRBD2 (5 bases). The germline V gene encodes CDR1 LNHDA and CDR2 SQIVND (reference sequence). The CDR3 extends over 15 amino acids. The ends were cut back, 8 bases at V and 1 base at J, with 15 bases in the middle. The CDR3 loop is CASRDGPGSYNEQFF. CDR3 DNA sequence: TGTGCCAGTCGAGACGGCCCGGGGTCCTACAATGAGCAGTTCTTC. Complete variable domain (other parts from reference TRBV19 and TRBJ2-1): DGGITQSPKYLFRKEGQNVTLSCEQNLNHDAMYWYRQDPGQGLRLIYYSQIVNDFQKGDIAEGYSVSREKKESFPLTVTSAQKNPTAFYLCASRDGPGSYNEQFFGPGTRLTVL.

This chain links TRBV6-2 or TRBV6-3 with TRBJ2-3; perhaps TRBD2 as D (6 bases). The germline V gene encodes CDR1 MNHEY and CDR2 SVGEGT. The CDR3 is 14 residues long. V gave up 5 bases and J gave up 4 bases, with 13 bases separating them. CDR3 coding DNA: TGTGCCAGCAGTATGGGGGAGGAGGCAGATACGCAGTATTTT. It specifies CASSMGEEADTQYF.

This rearrangement joins TRBV9 to TRBJ1-1; TRBD1 matches 7 bases. The V gene's germline CDR1 is SGDLS and CDR2 YYNGEE. The V gene end was trimmed by 0 bases and the J gene end by 2 bases; junction bases not matched to a gene: 4. The CDR3 has 15 amino acids. DNA for the CDR3: TGTGCCAGCAGCGTAGATCCAGGGGGAAACACTGAAGCTTTCTTT. Protein: CASSVDPGGNTEAFF.

This clone was found once. Other nucleotide sequences from this sample produce the same CDR3. The V gene is TRBV6-1, the J gene TRBJ1-2, with D unresolved. This CDR3 contains 13 residues. V lost 2 bases, J lost 4 bases, and 8 bases lay in between. Germline lookup yields CDR1 MNHNS and CDR2 SASEGT. As DNA, the CDR3 is TGTGCCAGCAGTGAAAGCGGGTCCTATGGCTACACCTTC. Its protein is CASSESGSYGYTF.

This rearrangement joins TRBV24-1 to TRBJ1-3; possible D gene TRBD1, 6 bases. The CDR3 sequence is 16 residues long. The V gene's germline CDR1 is KGHDR and CDR2 SFDVKD. V was cut by 12 bases and J by 0 bases, with 20 bases left in between. CDR3 sequence (DNA): TGTGCCTCTACAACAGGGTTCCCTAACTCTGGAAACACCATATATTTT. Protein sequence: CASTTGFPNSGNTIYF.

The V and J genes are TRBV7-2 and TRBJ1-3, with D tentatively TRBD1 (6 bases). CDR3 length equals 14 residues. Germline V gene lookup returns CDR1 SGHTA and CDR2 FQGNSA. V lost 7 bases to trimming and J lost 2 bases, with 12 bases between them. In nucleotides, the CDR3 is TGTGCCAGCACCCTGAACAGGGCTGGAAACACCATATATTTT. This encodes CASTLNRAGNTIYF.

The chain employs TRBV19 and TRBJ1-5, with 7 positions matching TRBD1. Trimming at V came to 6 bases and at J to 7 bases, leaving 15 bases not matched to a gene. CDR1 LNHDA and CDR2 SQIVND come from the germline V gene (reference sequence). The CDR3 sequence is 16 residues long. CDR3 bases: TGTGCCAGTAGGAACCTGGGACAGCAAATATGGCAGCCCCAGCATTTT. Encoded protein: CASRNLGQQIWQPQHF.

The chain recombines TRBV7-9 with TRBJ1-1, with D maybe TRBD1 (5 bases). V shed 8 bases and J shed 2 bases, with 12 bases lying between them. The CDR3 length is 13 residues. Germline V gene lookup returns CDR1 SEHNR and CDR2 FQNEAQ (reference sequence). The CDR3 reads CASERTSNTEAFF. The CDR3 DNA sequence: TGTGCCAGCGAGAGGACATCTAACACTGAAGCTTTCTTT.

The rearrangement links TRBV2 to TRBJ2-1, with 14 positions matching TRBD2. Germline-derived CDR1 and CDR2 are SNHLY and FYNNEI. The V and J ends lost 6 bases and 9 bases, in that order; junction bases with no gene match: 7. CDR3 length: 15 residues. In DNA form, the CDR3 reads TGTGCCAGCAGAGCGACTAGCGGGGGGGACGGTGAGCAGTTCTTC. Translating gives CASRATSGGDGEQFF.

The rearrangement uses TRBV4-2 and TRBJ2-3, with 9 nucleotides matching TRBD2. Germline CDR1 is LGHNA and CDR2 is YNFKEQ. The V gene end was trimmed by 3 bases and the J gene end by 5 bases; junction bases not matched to a gene: 9. The CDR3 is 16 residues long. The CDR3 reads CASSHQSGGTVDTQYF. The DNA of the CDR3 is TGTGCCAGCAGCCATCAGAGCGGGGGGACGGTAGATACGCAGTATTTT.

This chain uses TRBV6-6 with TRBJ1-1; D gene unclear. This CDR3 is built from 14 residues. Germline-derived CDR1 and CDR2 are MNHNY and SVGAGI (reference sequence). Trimming took off 6 bases at V and 1 base at J, with 12 bases between the two ends. The CDR3 sequence is CASSPLAENTEAFF. The CDR3 region has the DNA TGTGCCAGCAGCCCCCTGGCAGAGAACACTGAAGCTTTCTTT.

This rearrangement joins TRBV4-1 to TRBJ1-2, with 7 bases aligning to TRBD1. The length of the CDR3 is 15 residues. V gave up 1 base and J gave up 4 bases; unmatched junction bases: 6. Per germline, CDR1 MGHRA and CDR2 YSYEKL. Here the CDR3 reads CASSQATGAGYGYTF. CDR3 nucleotides: TGCGCCAGCAGCCAAGCCACAGGGGCGGGCTATGGCTACACCTTC.